Listed here is a single TCR beta chain. Its antigen is not known. This sample was included in a study of shared clonotypes between healthy human individuals. Study outcomes and limitations: The study found lower generation probabilities in non-shared clonotypes than in those shared by all four donors.

Naive CD8 populations comprised CD45RO-negative cells positively selected for CCR7, excluding terminally differentiated effector memory CD45RA+ cells. Donors comprised healthy HIV-negative adults lacking recent acute infections or vaccinations. Here immunoSEQ multiplex PCR was the method, and the copy in TCRdb shows in-frame clones only, minus some. The table lists under 1 million clones, over 90% of them singletons. Germline CDR1 is SEHNR and CDR2 is FQNEAQ (reference sequence). V was pared by 4 bases and J by 1 base, with 7 bases between. This CDR3 spans 14 amino acids. Input material: naive CD8+ T cells sorted from blood. The chain employs TRBV7-9 and TRBJ2-2; D not resolved. The sequence was collected from a man between 25 and 39 years old in good health. The CDR3 nucleotides read TGTGCCAGCAGCTCCGCCCTGAACACCGGGGAGCTGTTTTTT. The encoded protein is CASSSALNTGELFF.